The clone carrying this T cell receptor beta chain was recorded at least ten times. Antigen unknown. The data derive from a study of T cells in Graves' hyperthyroidism and ophthalmopathy. Looking at the study overall: The initial diagnosis was the point when peripheral blood was collected, ahead of any treatment. Study-wide results and caveats: Researchers found most expanded thyroid clonotypes above 0.001 in blood as well.

TCR beta CDR3 regions were amplified from RNA. Researchers ran a first-round RT-PCR on the TCR CDR3 using the HTBI primer set. One entry per CDR3 protein results from TCRdb running MiXCR on the multiplex PCR reads. The sample contains about 480,000 distinct CDR3 sequences, around 15% of which appear only once. The germline V and J ends were trimmed by 6 bases and 3 bases, with 27 bases remaining between them. The CDR3 spans 17 residues. Germline V gene lookup returns CDR1 DFQATT and CDR2 SNEGSKA (reference sequence). Stable Graves' hyperthyroidism meant no ophthalmopathy progression within 18 months. Recently diagnosed hyperthyroidism of less than 2 months' duration affected patients aged 18 to 65.

Sequenced material: blood. This sequence joins TRBV20-1 and TRBJ2-7; D is tentatively TRBD1 or TRBD2 (5 bases each). The source of this sequence is a woman aged 18-29 years with Graves' hyperthyroidism. The CDR3 here is CSATPRTPRWGSYEQYF. CDR3 nucleotide sequence: TGCAGTGCCACCCCGAGGACTCCACGCTGGGGGAGCTACGAGCAGTACTTC.